These 29 T cell receptor beta chains originate from one sample sequenced in a study of blood T cell repertoires in COVID-19. The data were produced by immunoSEQ multiplex PCR, yet TCRdb's version contains in-frame clones alone and is incomplete. The profile covers roughly 100,000 clones, with roughly 80% appearing a single time and approximately 19% taken by the ten largest. Sequences were obtained from peripheral blood. The receptors originated from a woman in her 70s with acute or convalescent COVID-19.

The J gene is TRBJ2-1, the V gene TRBV10-2, with TRBD2 matching over 15 bases. The germline CDR1 and CDR2 sequences are WSHSY and SAAADI. This CDR3 is built from 18 residues. The J segment lost 0 bases and the V segment lost 5 bases, leaving 5 bases of the junction unmatched. The CDR3 sequence: CASSLGTSGGSSYNEQFF. The CDR3 DNA is TGCGCCAGCAGTTTAGGGACTAGCGGGGGGAGCTCCTACAATGAGCAGTTCTTC.

This chain connects TRBV5-6 to TRBJ2-4, with D perhaps matching TRBD2 (6 bases). The V end was cut by 1 base, the J end by 12 bases, with 20 bases between. The germline gives CDR1 SGHDT, CDR2 YYEEEE. The CDR3 consists of 15 residues. CDR3 sequence: CASSLRDGGWQGQYF. In DNA form, the CDR3 reads TGTGCCAGCAGCTTGCGAGATGGGGGGTGGCAGGGTCAGTACTTC.

This clone was seen only a few times. The chain carries TRBV2 and TRBJ2-2, with 8 bases matching TRBD1. The CDR3 is 15 residues long. Germline CDR1 is SNHLY and CDR2 is FYNNEI. The V segment lost 6 bases and the J segment 4 bases; nucleotides outside the gene matches: 7. The CDR3 sequence: CASSDRGPVTGELFF. The CDR3 DNA is TGTGCCAGCAGCGACAGGGGACCAGTCACCGGGGAGCTGTTTTTT.

The chain is built from TRBV7-2 and TRBJ1-2, with TRBD1 identical over 7 bases. The junction had 5 bases not matched to a gene; V was cut back by 0 bases and J by 4 bases. In germline, CDR1 is SGHTA, CDR2 FQGNSA. This CDR3 is built from 15 residues. The CDR3 loop reads CASSLAHNRGYGYTF. The CDR3 nucleotides are TGTGCCAGCAGCTTAGCGCATAACAGGGGCTATGGCTACACCTTC.

The chain has TRBV2 and TRBJ1-1, with unresolved D. Trimming removed 7 bases at V and 2 bases at J, with 17 bases between. This CDR3 has 15 amino acids. From germline, CDR1 is SNHLY and CDR2 FYNNEI. The CDR3 loop is CASKAQVVGNTEAFF. In DNA, the CDR3 is TGTGCCAGCAAGGCTCAGGTGGTAGGAAACACTGAAGCTTTCTTT.

This sequence joins TRBV7-9 and TRBJ2-2; 13 positions agree with TRBD2. V dropped 5 bases and J dropped 4; count of bases not matched to a gene: 4. The CDR3 sequence is 16 residues long. CDR1 is SEHNR, CDR2 FQNEAQ, per germline (reference sequence). CDR3 protein: CASSATSGGTTGELFF. The CDR3 DNA follows: TGTGCCAGCAGCGCGACTAGCGGGGGGACCACCGGGGAGCTGTTTTTT.

The V and J genes are TRBV4-2 and TRBJ2-1; perhaps TRBD1 as D (5 bases). Trimming took off 0 bases at V and 8 bases at J, with 11 bases between the two ends. CDR1 is LGHNA and CDR2 is YNFKEQ in the germline V gene. The CDR3 loop spans 14 amino acids. Written as DNA, the CDR3 is TGTGCCAGCAGCCAAGAAAGGGGCCGGGATGAGCAGTTCTTC. Translated, it gives CASSQERGRDEQFF.

This chain links TRBV18 with TRBJ1-1, with 7 bases identical to TRBD1. Germline V gene data show CDR1 as KGHSH and CDR2 as LQKENI. CDR3 length: 14 amino acids. With 5 bases clipped from V and 2 bases from J, the junction kept 5 bases outside the gene matches. CDR3 bases: TGTGCCAGCTCAGCAACAGGGGAAAACACTGAAGCTTTCTTT. This sequence encodes CASSATGENTEAFF.

Only one count was recorded for this clone. CDR3 DNA sequence: TGCGCCAGCAGCAAGGACAGGGGGGGGTCCGAGCAGTACTTC. Encoded protein: CASSKDRGGSEQYF. This chain joins TRBV5-1 and TRBJ2-7, with 10 nucleotides matching TRBD1. There are 14 residues in the CDR3. With V trimmed by 4 bases and J by 6 bases, 7 bases remained unmatched. From germline, CDR1 is SGHRS and CDR2 YFSETQ.

The rearrangement links TRBV5-4 to TRBJ2-7; weak D call: TRBD2 (6 bases). The length of the CDR3 is 15 residues. Trimming removed 0 bases from V and 3 bases from J, with 13 bases in between. Germline V gives CDR1 SGHNT, CDR2 YYREEE (reference sequence). In DNA, the CDR3 is TGTGCCAGCAGCTTGGACCTCGTGGGGGGCTACGAGCAGTACTTC. This translates into CASSLDLVGGYEQYF. Looking up the rest from reference TRBV5-4 and TRBJ2-7 gives the full variable domain: ETGVTQSPTHLIKTRGQQVTLRCSSQSGHNTVSWYQQALGQGPQFIFQYYREEENGRGNFPPRFSGLQFPNYSSELNVNALELDDSALYLCASSLDLVGGYEQYFGPGTRLTVT.

This clone was counted a single time. The chain is built from TRBV19 and TRBJ1-5, with 9 bases lining up with TRBD1. The V and J ends lost 5 bases and 7 bases, in that order; junction bases with no gene match: 3. Germline lookup yields CDR1 LNHDA and CDR2 SQIVND (reference sequence). The CDR3 consists of 13 residues. Written as DNA, the CDR3 is TGTGCCAGTAGTGGACAGGGGAAACAGCCCCAGCATTTT. Translated: CASSGQGKQPQHF.

This clone was found a few times. The chain employs TRBV11-2 and TRBJ1-2; the D gene is possibly TRBD1 (5 bases). Between the trimmed V and J ends, which lost 1 base and 6 bases, there was a span of 9 bases. The CDR3 sequence is 13 residues long. Germline CDR1 reads SGHAT; CDR2 reads FQNNGV. The CDR3 reads CASSLGQGHGYTF. The CDR3 DNA reads as TGTGCCAGCAGCTTAGGGCAGGGTCATGGCTACACCTTC.

The gene calls are TRBV6-5 and TRBJ2-5; the D is unclear. The CDR3 length is 11 residues. Per germline, CDR1 MNHEY and CDR2 SVGAGI. V was pared by 7 bases and J by 0 bases, with 3 bases between. For the CDR3, the DNA is TGTGCCAGCATTAACCAAGAGACCCAGTACTTC. Translated, it gives CASINQETQYF.

The genes are TRBV30 and TRBJ1-2, with 9 bases that match TRBD1. The CDR3 extends over 13 amino acids. V lost 2 bases and J lost 8; bases outside the gene matches: 6. Per germline, CDR1 GTSNPN and CDR2 SVGIG (reference sequence). Written as DNA, the CDR3 is TGTGCCTGGAGTCTTCTACAGGGGGCAGGCTACACCTTC. It yields the protein CAWSLLQGAGYTF.

The chain recombines TRBV3-1 (or the pseudogene TRBV3-2) with TRBJ1-1; weak D call: TRBD1 (5 bases). With 0 bases removed from V and 4 bases from J, the gap between germline ends came to 30 bases. The CDR3 length is 21 residues. Germline-derived CDR1 and CDR2 are LGHDT and YNNKEL (reference sequence). The CDR3 nucleotides read TGTGCCAGCAGCCAAGATCTTCTTCCGGGCAGGGAAAATGGCCCGGGCACTGAAGCTTTCTTT. Protein sequence: CASSQDLLPGRENGPGTEAFF.

The J gene is TRBJ1-3, the V gene TRBV6-2 or TRBV6-3, with no clear D. The V and J ends lost 2 bases and 0 bases respectively, with 5 bases between them. This CDR3 spans 14 amino acids. Germline lookup yields CDR1 MNHEY and CDR2 SVGEGT. The CDR3 reads CASSYGLSGNTIYF. CDR3 nucleotide sequence: TGTGCCAGCAGTTACGGGCTCTCTGGAAACACCATATATTTT.

The CDR3 loop reads CASIGQGDQPQHF. CDR3 sequence (DNA): TGTGCCAGTATCGGACAGGGTGATCAGCCCCAGCATTTT. This chain uses TRBV19 with TRBJ1-5, with 8 bases aligning to TRBD1. The junction had 4 bases not matched to a gene; V was cut back by 7 bases and J by 5 bases. CDR1 and CDR2 (germline): LNHDA, SQIVND (reference sequence). The CDR3 is 13 amino acids. Variable domain in full (rest from reference TRBV19 and TRBJ1-5): DGGITQSPKYLFRKEGQNVTLSCEQNLNHDAMYWYRQDPGQGLRLIYYSQIVNDFQKGDIAEGYSVSREKKESFPLTVTSAQKNPTAFYLCASIGQGDQPQHFGDGTRLSIL.

The chain links TRBV15 to TRBJ2-7; D is undetermined. The V end lost 0 bases, the J end lost 3 bases, and 9 bases lay between the germline ends. Germline values: CDR1 LNHNV, CDR2 YYDKDF (reference sequence). CDR3 size: 14 residues. Here the CDR3 reads CATSRDLGNYEQYF. CDR3 nucleotide sequence: TGTGCCACCAGCAGAGATCTAGGAAACTACGAGCAGTACTTC.

This clone was observed a few times. The DNA of the CDR3 is TGTGCCTGTATCTATGCGGGGGATTCACCCCTCCACTTT. Encoded protein: CACIYAGDSPLHF. V and J are TRBV30 and TRBJ1-6, with a weak D call TRBD1 (5 bases). Trimming took 6 bases from V and 8 from J, leaving 14 bases between them. CDR1 is GTSNPN, CDR2 SVGIG, per germline (reference sequence). CDR3 length equals 13 residues. Full variable domain (outside the CDR3, taken from reference TRBV30 and TRBJ1-6): SQTIHQWPATLVQPVGSPLSLECTVEGTSNPNLYWYRQAAGRGLQLLFYSVGIGQISSEVPQNLSASRPQDRQFILSSKKLLLSDSGFYLCACIYAGDSPLHFGNGTRLTVT.

V usage is TRBV27 and J usage is TRBJ1-2; the D is unclear. CDR3 size: 13 residues. Trimming shortened V by 8 bases and J by 2 bases, and 12 bases separated the two germline ends. Per germline, CDR1 MNHEY and CDR2 SMNVEV (reference sequence). The CDR3 reads CASAVRENYGYTF. CDR3 DNA sequence: TGTGCCAGCGCAGTCCGGGAAAACTATGGCTACACCTTC.

This chain uses TRBV18 with TRBJ1-3; 9 nucleotides align to TRBD1. This CDR3 region has 13 residues. Germline lookup yields CDR1 KGHSH and CDR2 LQKENI. The V segment lost 4 bases and the J segment 6 bases; nucleotides outside the gene matches: 1. CDR3 loop: CASSRDRENTIYF. Here the CDR3 DNA reads TGTGCCAGCTCACGGGACAGGGAAAACACCATATATTTT.

This CDR3 reads CASSLSGAEGRDYGYTF. In nucleotides, the CDR3 is TGTGCCAGCAGCTTATCAGGGGCTGAGGGGCGAGACTATGGCTACACCTTC. The chain combines TRBV7-2 with TRBJ1-2; TRBD1 is a possible D gene (6 bases). Trimming removed 2 bases from V and 3 bases from J, with 19 bases in between. The CDR3 length is 17 residues. Germline CDR1 SGHTA, CDR2 FQGNSA.

V and J are TRBV4-2 and TRBJ2-3; tentatively, D is TRBD1 (6 bases). The CDR3 is 15 amino acids. The ends were cut back, 0 bases at V and 2 bases at J, with 9 bases in the middle. The germline CDR1 and CDR2 sequences are LGHNA and YNFKEQ. The CDR3 is CASSQEGANTDTQYF. In DNA, the CDR3 is TGTGCCAGCAGCCAAGAGGGGGCCAACACAGATACGCAGTATTTT.

The CDR3: CASSIDSWSGPDEQYF. CDR3 DNA: TGTGCCAGTAGTATAGACTCTTGGAGCGGGCCAGACGAGCAGTACTTC. V is TRBV19 and J is TRBJ2-7; D is perhaps TRBD2 (6 bases). In germline, CDR1 is LNHDA, CDR2 SQIVND (reference sequence). The CDR3 loop spans 16 amino acids. V was pared by 0 bases and J by 5 bases, with 17 bases between.

The chain employs TRBV29-1 and TRBJ2-1, with D unclear. Germline V gene lookup returns CDR1 SQVTM and CDR2 ANQGSEA. The V end was cut by 1 base, the J end by 10 bases, with 11 bases between. CDR3 length: 12 residues. For the CDR3, the DNA is TGCAGCGTTGAAGGCTTAACTCGGGAGCAGTTCTTC. Translated: CSVEGLTREQFF.

This rearrangement joins TRBV5-1 to TRBJ1-6, with D hard to call. There are 15 residues in the CDR3. Trimming removed 0 bases at V and 6 bases at J, with 10 bases between. Germline loops: CDR1 SGHRS, CDR2 YFSETQ. The CDR3, as DNA: TGCGCCAGCAGCTTGGACCCTACAGTTAATTCACCCCTCCACTTT. Protein: CASSLDPTVNSPLHF.

This CDR3 is CASSYERIYGYTF. CDR3 in DNA: TGTGCCAGCAGTTACGAGAGGATCTATGGCTACACCTTC. V and J are TRBV6-2 or TRBV6-3 and TRBJ1-2, with no clear D. Germline CDR1 reads MNHEY; CDR2 reads SVGEGT. With 2 bases removed from V and 4 bases from J, the gap between germline ends came to 8 bases. This CDR3 is 13 amino acids long.

This chain joins TRBV4-3 and TRBJ1-2; tentatively, D is TRBD1 (6 bases). CDR1 LGHNA and CDR2 YSLEER come from the germline V gene. V was clipped by 0 bases and J by 4 bases, with 9 bases between them. The CDR3 length is 14 residues. The CDR3, as DNA: TGCGCCAGCAGCCAAGATCAGGGGAGCTATGGCTACACCTTC. Protein product: CASSQDQGSYGYTF.

The chain carries TRBV5-8 and TRBJ1-3; D not certain. The CDR3 has 12 residues. V dropped 0 bases and J dropped 11 bases, with 9 bases sitting between them. In germline, CDR1 is SGHTS, CDR2 YDEGEE. CDR3 DNA sequence: TGTGCCAGCAGCTTGGCAGACTCCGCCATATATTTT. The encoded protein is CASSLADSAIYF. The full variable domain, in which reference TRBV5-8 and TRBJ1-3 provide the parts outside the CDR3, is EAGVTQSPTHLIKTRGQQATLRCSPISGHTSVYWYQQALGLGLQFLLWYDEGEERNRGNFPPRFSGRQFPNYSSELNVNALELEDSALYLCASSLADSAIYFGEGSWLTVV.